The text below deals with one T cell receptor beta chain. The CDR3 consists of 17 residues. V lost 8 bases and J lost 0; bases outside the gene matches: 8. Germline loops: CDR1 MNHEY, CDR2 SMNVEV (reference sequence). The data belong to a study of blood T cell repertoires in COVID-19. TCRdb's copy holds only in-frame clones and misses some; the assay was immunoSEQ multiplex PCR. Seen here are approximately 440,000 clones, 90% observed once, and the top ten hold less than 0.75%. The recovered donors of Cohort 3 showed two negative PCRs, clearance, or symptom resolution. Sample: PBMCs or T cells enriched from blood (not recorded which). V usage is TRBV27 and J usage is TRBJ2-6, with 9 bases aligning to TRBD1. The TCR originated in a man between 18 and 35 years old who had recovered from COVID-19. The CDR3 reads CASGRDREISGANVLTF. DNA for the CDR3: TGTGCCAGCGGGAGGGACAGGGAGATCTCTGGGGCCAACGTCCTGACTTTC.